The T cell receptor (beta chain) under discussion was sequenced for a study of Graves' ophthalmopathy and Graves' hyperthyroidism (dated by TCRdb to the late 2010s). Regarding the complete study: Peripheral blood was collected at initial diagnosis, prior to any treatment. The study used signatures of the TCR beta repertoire to tell Graves' ophthalmopathy apart from Graves' hyperthyroidism and to predict which patients would progress to ophthalmopathy. In total, 135 blood samples were TCR-sequenced: 40 to 45 ophthalmopathy, under 85 hyperthyroidism and approximately 17 hyperthyroidism-to-ophthalmopathy patients. To explore V-J signatures that distinguish ophthalmopathy from hyperthyroidism, a discovery set of 90 to 100 patients was enrolled, made up of roughly 41 with ophthalmopathy and 57 with stable hyperthyroidism. For independent validation, a separate cohort was made up of approximately 19 hyperthyroidism patients plus 17 patients who later progressed from hyperthyroidism to ophthalmopathy. T-cell repertoires of thyroid tissue and blood were compared in 5 or 6 hyperthyroidism patients. After sampling, hyperthyroidism patients received methimazole starting at 30 mg daily, and ophthalmopathy patients received high-dose intravenous methylprednisolone.

For repertoire sequencing, the TCR beta CDR3 regions were amplified from RNA transcripts. The first round was an RT-PCR using HTBI primers with the Qiagen OneStep RT-PCR kit, and this first round was followed by a second-round multiplex PCR, then size selection and purification. The libraries underwent paired-end sequencing with 100 bp reads on an Illumina HiSeq2000. The original pipeline was this. SOAPnuke was used to process the reads, removing any read that contained adapters or uncalled bases, had a mean Phred below 15, or lacked an exact match to the constant primer or identifier. High-quality paired reads were merged with COPE v1.2.5. Clonotypes were defined as unique nucleotide sequences and were aligned to IMGT TRB V, D and J references using MiTCR v1.1. The analysis was limited to V-J combinations with a frequency above 0.0001, which together covered just over 98% of the repertoires. For each V-J combination, a TCR clonal expansion and chaos score was defined as F50 clonal expansion divided by the chaos observed in the TCRdist matrix. Welch's t-statistics and random forest were used to reduce features to 10 to 15 V-J combinations, which were fed into a naive Bayes classifier. The Morisita-Horn index was used to measure how similar the thyroid and blood repertoires were. Using fastp trimming at Q25 and MiXCR clonotype assembly, TCRdb reanalyzed the public sequencing data and kept in-frame beta chains. Identical CDR3 protein sequences are pooled into one entry, listed with their most common genes and DNA. TCRdb's processing, not the authors', yielded these V and J calls. Here the sample has approximately 640,000 distinct CDR3 sequences; 35% to 45% occur a single time. The biggest ten clones account for 2.5% to 3.5% of the sample.

The CDR3 starts with the cysteine, ends with the phenylalanine, and has 15 residues. The DNA shown is the 45-base CDR3, in frame from base 1. The germline V gene gives CDR1 as MNHEY and CDR2 as SVGAGI. Relative to germline, V is 1 base shorter and J is 7 bases shorter, with 11 bases between their ends. As concerns this clonotype: The clone's antigen remains unknown. This sequence may be a read error, since a much larger clone differs from it by one base.

The ophthalmopathy patients had moderately to severely active disease, with a Clinical Activity Score of 3 or higher, a NOSPECS grade of 4 or higher, and a disease duration of less than 3 months. Patients were excluded if they had other autoimmune diseases, uncontrolled infections, pregnancy or lactation. Clinical symptoms, serum thyroxine, TRAb, thyroid ultrasound and orbital computed tomography were used for diagnosis. PBMCs were isolated from more than 8 ml of fresh peripheral blood by Ficoll-Paque density gradient centrifugation. Total RNA was extracted using Trizol reagent, and RNA quality was checked on an Agilent 2100 Bioanalyzer. The research as a whole found: Sample size was not predetermined statistically, and investigators were not blinded to group allocation. Ophthalmopathy was separated from stable hyperthyroidism by the 13-signature model with around 88% sensitivity and 81% to 84% specificity in cross-validation and with 80%/75% in the test set. In validation, the model predicted ophthalmopathy progression with more than 55% sensitivity and roughly 72% specificity; approximately 12 predicted patients were CT-confirmed with GO in a median of 6.5 months. Most expanded thyroid clonotypes with a frequency above 0.001 also appeared in blood, which suggests that blood repertoires may reflect the immune response in the thyroid.

Recombination connected TRBV6-5 to TRBJ1-6; the D segment could be TRBD1, given 6 matching bases. Material for sequencing was peripheral blood. The receptor was derived from an adult man with Graves' ophthalmopathy. The base sequence is TGTGCCAGCAGTTACTTGACAGGTGGCAATTCACCCCTCCACTTT. Translated, it gives CASSYLTGGNSPLHF.